The TCR beta chain described here comes from a study of blood T cell repertoires in COVID-19. The overall study: The study drew acute and convalescent COVID-19 samples from the United States, Italy and Spain.

Cohort placement rested on clinical history that participants reported themselves. Two negative PCRs, clearance, or symptom resolution were required of recovered Cohort 3 donors. Original methodology: Amplification with reference gene primers provided the estimates of nucleated cell counts. Measured with immunoSEQ multiplex PCR; TCRdb has only the in-frame clones, and not every one. D and trimming come from the DNA, and the V and J calls and clone size come from that table. The sample holds approximately 130,000 clones; around 83% are singletons and the top ten take 15% to 20%. Germline values: CDR1 SGHNT, CDR2 YENEEA. With 5 bases clipped from V and 7 bases from J, the junction kept 8 bases outside the gene matches. CDR3 length equals 14 residues.

The chain couples TRBV11-3 to TRBJ2-1; 7 nucleotides agree with TRBD1. The sequencing input was PBMCs or T cells enriched from blood (not recorded which). The clonotype comes from a man in his thirties or forties who had recovered from COVID-19. CDR3 in amino acids: CASSPNRGGNEQFF. The CDR3 DNA reads as TGTGCCAGCAGCCCGAACAGGGGCGGGAATGAGCAGTTCTTC.